The 32 T cell receptor beta chains given below trace back to one sample, sequenced in a study of OX40 agonist ivuxolimab in advanced cancers. This table comes from immunoSEQ multiplex PCR, and its TCRdb copy is limited to in-frame clones, with some not included. In the table there are roughly 89,000 clones, 85% to 90% of which are singletons. The material was CD4+ or CD8+ T cells sorted from blood, obtained in a trial of the OX40 agonist ivuxolimab. These receptors were collected from an adult with an advanced solid tumor such as melanoma, head and neck, liver or kidney cancer.

The rearrangement joins TRBV7-2 to TRBJ1-2; no firm D call. Germline V gene lookup returns CDR1 SGHTA and CDR2 FQGNSA. This CDR3 region has 14 residues. Trimming pared 0 bases from V and 2 bases from J, leaving 7 bases between. CDR3 amino acids: CASSLARSNYGYTF. DNA for the CDR3: TGTGCCAGCAGCTTAGCGAGGTCGAACTATGGCTACACCTTC.

The chain uses TRBV7-2 and TRBJ2-1; D is undetermined. V was cut by 5 bases and J by 10 bases, with 18 bases left in between. This CDR3 has 14 residues. Per the germline V gene, CDR1 is SGHTA and CDR2 is FQGNSA. The CDR3: CASSPDRAEVEQFF. CDR3 DNA sequence: TGTGCCAGCAGCCCTGACCGCGCGGAAGTAGAGCAGTTCTTC.

This rearrangement joins TRBV6-1 to TRBJ1-1; no clear D gene. V was shortened by 6 bases and J by 2 bases, with 10 bases between the two germline ends. Germline V gene data show CDR1 as MNHNS and CDR2 as SASEGT. The CDR3 is 13 residues long. The CDR3: CASSRLYNTEAFF. The CDR3 DNA reads TGTGCCAGCAGCCGACTTTACAACACTGAAGCTTTCTTT.

The chain carries TRBV9 and TRBJ1-2; D uncertain. In germline, CDR1 is SGDLS, CDR2 YYNGEE. The CDR3 has 13 amino acids. V was cut by 0 bases and J by 7 bases, with 10 bases left in between. CDR3 sequence: CASSVDLGSGYTF. In nucleotides, the CDR3 is TGTGCCAGCAGCGTAGATCTGGGATCTGGCTACACCTTC.

The rearrangement uses TRBV19 and TRBJ1-1; D unresolved. CDR1 and CDR2 from the germline V gene are LNHDA and SQIVND (reference sequence). Trimming took 9 bases from V and 4 from J, leaving 12 bases between them. The CDR3 runs to 12 residues. CDR3 DNA sequence: TGTGCCAGCAACCGGGGAGCCACTGAAGCTTTCTTT. Amino acid sequence: CASNRGATEAFF.

The chain employs TRBV7-6 and TRBJ2-1, with TRBD2 identical over 14 bases. Germline CDR1 SGHVS, CDR2 FNYEAQ. V dropped 6 bases and J dropped 4; count of bases not matched to a gene: 11. This CDR3 contains 18 residues. CDR3 in amino acids: CASRHPQTSGRAYNEQFF. The CDR3 DNA reads as TGTGCCAGCAGGCACCCTCAGACTAGCGGGAGGGCTTACAATGAGCAGTTCTTC. The whole variable domain, filled in from reference TRBV7-6 and TRBJ2-1, reads GAGVSQSPRYKVTKRGQDVALRCDPISGHVSLYWYRQALGQGPEFLTYFNYEAQQDKSGLPNDRFSAERPEGSISTLTIQRTEQRDSAMYRCASRHPQTSGRAYNEQFFGPGTRLTVL.

This chain uses TRBV19 with TRBJ2-7; TRBD1 agrees at 7 bases. CDR1 and CDR2 (germline): LNHDA, SQIVND (reference sequence). V lost 1 base and J lost 2; bases outside the gene matches: 8. This CDR3 has 16 amino acids. This chain's CDR3 is CASSIAGTEYPYEQYF. For the CDR3, the DNA is TGTGCCAGTAGTATAGCCGGGACAGAATACCCCTACGAGCAGTACTTC.

This clone was observed once. V gene TRBV19 combines with J gene TRBJ1-5, with no clear D. V was clipped by 2 bases and J by 6 bases, with 8 bases between them. This CDR3 is built from 13 residues. Germline CDR1 is LNHDA and CDR2 is SQIVND (reference sequence). As DNA, the CDR3 is TGTGCCAGTAGTATATTCATGGGTCAGCCCCAGCATTTT. Its protein product is CASSIFMGQPQHF.

This chain joins TRBV27 and TRBJ2-7; TRBD2 matches at 13 bases. With V trimmed by 4 bases and J by 3 bases, 3 bases remained unmatched. The CDR3 covers 15 residues. Germline V gene lookup returns CDR1 MNHEY and CDR2 SMNVEV (reference sequence). CDR3 DNA: TGTGCCAGCAGTTGGACTAGCGGGAGCGGCTACGAGCAGTACTTC. This sequence encodes CASSWTSGSGYEQYF.

The genes are TRBV18 and TRBJ2-7; D possibly uses TRBD1 or TRBD2 (5 bases each). The CDR3 runs 14 residues. Germline V gene lookup returns CDR1 KGHSH and CDR2 LQKENI. Trimming removed 2 bases from V and 1 base from J, with 9 bases in between. In DNA, the CDR3 is TGTGCCAGCTCACCATCCGGGGCATCCTACGAGCAGTACTTC. As protein: CASSPSGASYEQYF.

The CDR3 here is CASSSTRGTDTQYF. In nucleotides, the CDR3 is TGTGCCAGCAGCTCCACACGGGGCACAGATACGCAGTATTTT. V is TRBV13 and J is TRBJ2-3; D not certain. The ends were cut back, 4 bases at V and 1 base at J, with 9 bases in the middle. Germline V lookup: CDR1 PRHDT, CDR2 FYEKMQ (reference sequence). CDR3 length: 14 residues.

This clone showed up just a few times. The V call is TRBV7-9, the J call TRBJ2-7; 10 bases fit TRBD1. There are 16 residues in the CDR3. The J segment lost 2 bases and the V segment lost 5 bases, leaving 9 bases of the junction unmatched. Germline V lookup: CDR1 SEHNR, CDR2 FQNEAQ (reference sequence). The CDR3 region is CASSHNLGQGTYEQYF. The CDR3 nucleotides are TGTGCCAGCAGCCACAATCTGGGACAGGGGACCTACGAGCAGTACTTC.

V usage is TRBV11-2 and J usage is TRBJ1-1, with TRBD1 as a possible D gene (5 bases). The CDR3 contains 14 residues. CDR1 SGHAT and CDR2 FQNNGV come from the germline V gene. Trimming left V 3 bases short and J 5 bases short, with 13 bases between. As DNA, the CDR3 is TGTGCCAGCAGCTTGAGGGGTAGAAGTACTGAAGCTTTCTTT. Amino acid sequence: CASSLRGRSTEAFF. Together with reference TRBV11-2 and TRBJ1-1, the CDR3 gives the full variable domain: EAGVAQSPRYKIIEKRQSVAFWCNPISGHATLYWYQQILGQGPKLLIQFQNNGVVDDSQLPKDRFSAERLKGVDSTLKIQPAKLEDSAVYLCASSLRGRSTEAFFGQGTRLTVV.

The rearrangement joins TRBV6-5 to TRBJ1-6; D call uncertain. CDR1 and CDR2 (germline): MNHEY, SVGAGI. The CDR3 sequence is 12 residues long. V shed 6 bases and J shed 4 bases, with 4 bases lying between them. The CDR3 reads CASRQYNSPLHF. The CDR3 DNA reads TGTGCCAGCAGGCAGTATAATTCACCCCTCCACTTT.

The V call is TRBV6-1, the J call TRBJ2-7; the D gene is possibly TRBD1 (5 bases). The CDR3 covers 15 residues. The germline V gene encodes CDR1 MNHNS and CDR2 SASEGT. Trimming took off 5 bases at V and 3 bases at J, with 17 bases between the two ends. DNA of the CDR3: TGTGCCAGCAGTACCCTCACTGGGGCCGACTACGAGCAGTACTTC. Amino acids: CASSTLTGADYEQYF.

In this sample, this clone turned up a few times. The gene calls are TRBV25-1 and TRBJ1-2; D is ambiguous. Trimming cost V 3 bases and J 6 bases, with 14 bases left between them. Germline V CDR1 and CDR2: MGHDK, SYGVNS. The CDR3 is 14 residues long. CDR3: CASSDLGLSDGYTF. Here the CDR3 DNA reads TGTGCCAGCAGTGATCTGGGGTTGAGCGATGGCTACACCTTC.

The V gene is TRBV18, the J gene TRBJ2-1; tentatively, D is TRBD1 or TRBD2 (5 bases each). The CDR3 contains 14 residues. The V end was cut by 1 base, the J end by 1 base, with 5 bases between. Per the germline V gene, CDR1 is KGHSH and CDR2 is LQKENI. CDR3 DNA: TGTGCCAGCTCACCACGGGGGTCCTACAATGAGCAGTTCTTC. Translating it yields CASSPRGSYNEQFF.

The chain links TRBV6-5 to TRBJ1-4; tentative D call: TRBD1 (6 bases). V dropped 0 bases and J dropped 4 bases, with 9 bases sitting between them. Germline V lookup: CDR1 MNHEY, CDR2 SVGAGI. The CDR3 covers 15 residues. In nucleotides, the CDR3 is TGTGCCAGCAGTTACTCACACAGGGATAATGAAAAACTGTTTTTT. This gives the protein CASSYSHRDNEKLFF.

The chain combines TRBV11-2 with TRBJ2-1; 12 nucleotides agree with TRBD1. This CDR3 spans 14 amino acids. The germline V gene has CDR1 SGHAT and CDR2 FQNNGV. Trimming at V came to 5 bases and at J to 9 bases, leaving 5 bases not matched to a gene. In nucleotides, the CDR3 is TGTGCCAGCAGCCTGGGACAGGGGGCGGGTGAGCAGTTCTTC. It encodes CASSLGQGAGEQFF.

As regards this clone: The junction departs from the called germline gene at one end, perhaps through a read error. This chain joins TRBV6-1 and TRBJ1-3, with D possibly TRBD1 on 5 matching bases. CDR3 length: 15 amino acids. Germline loops: CDR1 MNHNS, CDR2 SASEGT. CDR3 sequence reads: CAGSKTVLSGNTIYF. In DNA, the CDR3 is TGTGCCGGCAGTAAGACAGTCCTCTCTGGAAACACCATATATTTT.

The chain employs TRBV5-4 and TRBJ2-5; D may be TRBD2 (6 bases). This CDR3 has 13 residues. Germline V gene lookup returns CDR1 SGHNT and CDR2 YYREEE (reference sequence). Trimming took off 2 bases at V and 4 bases at J, with 9 bases between the two ends. The CDR3: CASSLMGGETQYF. The DNA of the CDR3 is TGTGCCAGCAGCTTAATGGGGGGAGAGACCCAGTACTTC.

The gene calls are TRBV2 and TRBJ1-5, with no clear D. Per germline, CDR1 SNHLY and CDR2 FYNNEI. V was clipped by 2 bases and J by 3 bases, with 8 bases between them. The CDR3 length is 14 residues. As DNA, the CDR3 is TGTGCCAGCAGTGAAACGTCCTCCAATCAGCCCCAGCATTTT. Translated: CASSETSSNQPQHF.

This chain connects TRBV19 to TRBJ1-3; 10 bases match TRBD1. Unmatched junction bases numbered 6, after V lost 3 bases and J lost 4 bases. The CDR3 extends over 16 amino acids. CDR1 is LNHDA, CDR2 SQIVND, per germline (reference sequence). CDR3 residues: CASSMGQGRAGNTIYF. The CDR3 coding sequence is TGTGCCAGTAGTATGGGACAGGGGAGAGCGGGAAACACCATATATTTT.

The V and J genes are TRBV1 and TRBJ1-5. TRBV1 corresponds to a pseudogene. The CDR3 length is 14 residues. The CDR3 DNA reads TGCACCAGCAGTCCGGAGGACAGCAATCAGCCCCAGCATTTT. It yields the protein CTSSPEDSNQPQHF.

V gene TRBV6-5 combines with J gene TRBJ1-5; D may be TRBD1 (6 bases). Germline CDR1 reads MNHEY; CDR2 reads SVGAGI. V lost 6 bases and J 7 bases, leaving 13 bases between the germline ends. The CDR3 covers 13 residues. The CDR3 region is CASRGGAQQPQHF. The CDR3 DNA follows: TGTGCCAGCAGGGGGGGGGCACAGCAGCCCCAGCATTTT.

The gene calls are TRBV11-2 and TRBJ1-1; 9 bases line up with TRBD1. Trimming at V came to 6 bases and at J to 7 bases, leaving 12 bases not matched to a gene. The CDR3 has 15 residues. CDR1 is SGHAT and CDR2 is FQNNGV in the germline V gene. Here the CDR3 reads CASSLRTGDWGEAFF. CDR3 sequence (DNA): TGTGCCAGCAGTCTTAGGACAGGGGATTGGGGTGAAGCTTTCTTT.

The J gene is TRBJ1-4, the V gene TRBV19, with D perhaps matching TRBD1 (6 bases). With 2 bases removed from V and 8 bases from J, the gap between germline ends came to 12 bases. The germline gives CDR1 LNHDA, CDR2 SQIVND (reference sequence). The CDR3 is made up of 14 amino acids. The CDR3 loop reads CASSITGSAEKLFF. The CDR3 coding sequence is TGTGCCAGTAGTATAACAGGGTCGGCGGAAAAACTGTTTTTT.

The V call is TRBV2, the J call TRBJ1-5; TRBD1 might be the D (6 bases). CDR3 length: 15 amino acids. The ends were cut back, 2 bases at V and 5 bases at J, with 13 bases in the middle. Germline V gene data show CDR1 as SNHLY and CDR2 as FYNNEI. CDR3 sequence (DNA): TGTGCCAGCAGTGAACGGGGGGGGCTCTATCAGCCCCAGCATTTT. This sequence encodes CASSERGGLYQPQHF.

V gene TRBV19 combines with J gene TRBJ1-6; no definite D call. Germline CDR1 and CDR2: LNHDA and SQIVND (reference sequence). The CDR3 has 13 amino acids. The germline V and J ends were trimmed by 5 bases and 13 bases, with 15 bases remaining between them. CDR3 DNA: TGTGCCAGTAGTCCCGACGGCGTTTCCCCCCTCCACTTT. As protein: CASSPDGVSPLHF.

This chain uses TRBV19 with TRBJ1-6, with 7 bases lining up with TRBD1. V dropped 4 bases and J dropped 7; count of bases not matched to a gene: 7. CDR3 length: 15 amino acids. Germline loops: CDR1 LNHDA, CDR2 SQIVND (reference sequence). The chain's CDR3 is CASSKPEQGNSPLHF. The CDR3 nucleotides are TGTGCCAGTAGTAAACCCGAACAGGGGAATTCACCCCTCCACTTT. Full variable domain (remainder filled in from reference TRBV19 and TRBJ1-6): DGGITQSPKYLFRKEGQNVTLSCEQNLNHDAMYWYRQDPGQGLRLIYYSQIVNDFQKGDIAEGYSVSREKKESFPLTVTSAQKNPTAFYLCASSKPEQGNSPLHFGNGTRLTVT.

This clone was seen once. The J gene is TRBJ2-7, the V gene TRBV5-1; possible D gene TRBD1, 5 bases. V was pared by 0 bases and J by 6 bases, with 7 bases between. The CDR3 extends over 12 amino acids. The V gene's germline CDR1 is SGHRS and CDR2 YFSETQ. In DNA, the CDR3 is TGCGCCAGCAGCTTGGCAGGGATCGAGCAGTACTTC. Encoded protein: CASSLAGIEQYF.

Only one count was recorded for this clone. The chain employs TRBV5-1 and TRBJ1-2; 12 bases align to TRBD1. V trimming: 4 bases; J trimming: 7 bases; junction bases outside the gene matches: 8. This CDR3 comprises 15 residues. CDR1 and CDR2 (germline): SGHRS, YFSETQ. The CDR3 here is CASSLGQGAEGGYTF. DNA for the CDR3: TGCGCCAGCAGCCTGGGACAGGGGGCAGAGGGTGGCTACACCTTC.